This entry lists 7 T cell receptor beta chains sequenced from one sample in a study of T cell responses to AZD1222 COVID-19 vaccine. Libraries were prepared by immunoSEQ multiplex PCR; TCRdb keeps only in-frame clonotypes and omits some of them. The sample carries 120,000 to 150,000 clones, about 93% recorded once. The sequencing used peripheral blood, collected on day 0 of AZD1222 vaccination. Source of these receptors: an adult in good health.

V usage is TRBV7-2 and J usage is TRBJ1-2; 7 bases match TRBD1. This CDR3 region has 14 residues. CDR1 SGHTA and CDR2 FQGNSA come from the germline V gene. Unmatched junction bases numbered 5, after V lost 5 bases and J lost 2 bases. CDR3 sequence: CASSLWTGNYGYTF. In DNA, the CDR3 is TGTGCCAGCAGCCTCTGGACAGGAAACTATGGCTACACCTTC.

V gene TRBV7-3 combines with J gene TRBJ2-1, with D perhaps being TRBD1 or TRBD2 (5 bases each). Germline CDR1 and CDR2: SGHTA and FQGTGA. The CDR3 extends over 22 amino acids. Trimming took off 0 bases at V and 3 bases at J, with 30 bases between the two ends. This chain's CDR3 is CASSLTSAFGLFRDEIYNEQFF. CDR3 coding DNA: TGTGCCAGCAGCTTAACCTCGGCTTTTGGCCTGTTCCGGGACGAAATCTACAATGAGCAGTTCTTC.

This clone was seen just once. Here the CDR3 DNA reads TGCGCCAGCACGACGGGCCCCCACAATGAGCAGTTCTTC. Encoded protein: CASTTGPHNEQFF. V is TRBV5-1 and J is TRBJ2-1; D unclear. V lost 6 bases and J lost 5, with 12 bases in between. Per the germline V gene, CDR1 is SGHRS and CDR2 is YFSETQ. The CDR3 is made up of 13 amino acids.

The genes are TRBV5-1 and TRBJ2-7; 12 bases are a match to TRBD2. V was clipped by 3 bases and J by 3 bases; unmatched bases: 1. CDR1 is SGHRS and CDR2 is YFSETQ in the germline V gene. This CDR3 has 14 amino acids. The CDR3 here is CASSWTSGNYEQYF. For the CDR3, the DNA is TGCGCCAGCAGCTGGACTAGCGGGAACTACGAGCAGTACTTC.

This chain joins TRBV4-1 and TRBJ1-3; 8 positions match TRBD1. CDR1 is MGHRA and CDR2 is YSYEKL in the germline V gene. V was clipped by 6 bases and J by 7 bases; unmatched bases: 17. This CDR3 contains 17 residues. The CDR3 protein is CASRPGQGGTLGNTIYF. For the CDR3, the DNA is TGCGCCAGCAGACCTGGACAGGGAGGAACTCTCGGGAACACCATATATTTT.

The chain carries TRBV5-1 and TRBJ2-7; D might be TRBD2 (6 bases). Deletions cut 0 bases from V and 3 bases from J, with 16 bases between. The germline V gene has CDR1 SGHRS and CDR2 YFSETQ. The CDR3 sequence is 16 residues long. The CDR3 sequence: CASSLAAGGNFYEQYF. As DNA, the CDR3 is TGCGCCAGCAGCTTGGCCGCCGGGGGAAACTTCTACGAGCAGTACTTC.

The V call is TRBV6-5, the J call TRBJ1-6, with 10 bases matching TRBD1. V was pared by 5 bases and J by 10 bases, with 5 bases of the junction left unmatched. The length of the CDR3 is 14 residues. In germline, CDR1 is MNHEY, CDR2 SVGAGI. Here the CDR3 reads CASSMTGGRSPLHF. CDR3 DNA sequence: TGTGCCAGCAGTATGACAGGGGGCAGGTCACCCCTCCACTTT.